These 10 T cell receptor beta chains came from one sample sequenced in a study of immune evolution from preneoplasia to lung adenocarcinoma. The repertoire was sequenced with immunoSEQ multiplex PCR; TCRdb's copy has only in-frame clones and lacks some. The sample has 37,000 or so clones; under 85% are singletons. Material for sequencing was FFPE invasive lung adenocarcinoma tissue. The receptors shown here come from a person aged 55 to 75 with lung adenocarcinoma.

This clone occurred once. The genes are TRBV7-9 and TRBJ2-5, with 10 bases matching TRBD2. This CDR3 is built from 15 residues. After removal of 6 bases from V and 1 base from J, the junction contained 5 bases not matched to a gene. The germline V gene encodes CDR1 SEHNR and CDR2 FQNEAQ (reference sequence). The CDR3 sequence is CASSRLAGSQETQYF. For the CDR3, the DNA is TGTGCCAGCAGTAGACTAGCGGGCAGCCAAGAGACCCAGTACTTC. The full variable domain, with the rest looked up from reference TRBV7-9 and TRBJ2-5, is DTGVSQNPRHKITKRGQNVTFRCDPISEHNRLYWYRQTLGQGPEFLTYFQNEAQLEKSRLLSDRFSAERPKGSFSTLEIQRTEQGDSAMYLCASSRLAGSQETQYFGPGTRLLVL.

CDR3 residues: CASSVEGQGRNEQFF. CDR3 nucleotides: TGTGCCAGCAGCGTAGAGGGGCAGGGGAGGAATGAGCAGTTCTTC. This sequence joins TRBV9 and TRBJ2-1; D might be TRBD1 or TRBD2, each matching 6 bases. This CDR3 spans 15 amino acids. Looked up from germline, CDR1 is SGDLS and CDR2 is YYNGEE. Trimming pared 0 bases from V and 7 bases from J, leaving 14 bases between.

This clone was seen only once. This chain uses TRBV18 with TRBJ2-7; 9 nucleotides match TRBD2. This CDR3 spans 15 amino acids. Unmatched junction bases numbered 3, after V lost 1 base and J lost 2 bases. CDR1 and CDR2 from the germline V gene are KGHSH and LQKENI. The CDR3 DNA follows: TGTGCCAGCTCACCACGGTTAGCGGGAGCCTACGAGCAGTACTTC. Its translation is CASSPRLAGAYEQYF.

The rearrangement uses TRBV9 and TRBJ1-2; the match to TRBD1 covers 7 bases. Per the germline V gene, CDR1 is SGDLS and CDR2 is YYNGEE. Trimming took 0 bases from V and 4 from J; bases not matched to a gene: 6. The CDR3 has 15 residues. The CDR3 sequence is CASSVDSGQIYGYTF. DNA of the CDR3: TGTGCCAGCAGCGTAGACTCGGGACAGATCTATGGCTACACCTTC.

This clone was seen a few times. This chain connects TRBV19 to TRBJ2-7; 11 nucleotides agree with TRBD2. CDR1 is LNHDA, CDR2 SQIVND, per germline (reference sequence). Trimming removed 4 bases from V and 1 base from J; junction bases left unmatched: 9. This CDR3 is built from 17 residues. The CDR3 region has the DNA TGTGCCAGTAGTACTCGGCTAGCGGGAGGCGGGTCCTACGAGCAGTACTTC. This translates into CASSTRLAGGGSYEQYF.

The rearrangement links TRBV5-1 to TRBJ1-4, with 9 bases matching TRBD1. The CDR3 runs to 15 residues. V was clipped by 0 bases and J by 6 bases; unmatched bases: 3. CDR1 SGHRS and CDR2 YFSETQ come from the germline V gene. The CDR3 sequence: CASSLGTGADEKLFF. DNA of the CDR3: TGCGCCAGCAGCTTGGGGACAGGGGCGGATGAAAAACTGTTTTTT.

This rearrangement joins TRBV21-1 to TRBJ2-3; the table gives TRBD2 as D, unverified against the DNA. TRBV21-1 is termed a pseudogene. The CDR3 is made up of 13 amino acids. The CDR3 is CAGEGLAGDTQYF. For the CDR3, the DNA is TGTGCCGGGGAGGGACTAGCGGGTGATACGCAGTATTTT.

The chain recombines TRBV5-1 with TRBJ1-5; D is unresolved. Germline V CDR1 and CDR2: SGHRS, YFSETQ. The CDR3 sequence is 15 residues long. V lost 4 bases and J lost 3, with 14 bases in between. The CDR3 region is CASSLDTRNNQPQHF. DNA of the CDR3: TGCGCCAGCAGCCTGGATACACGGAACAATCAGCCCCAGCATTTT.

This chain connects TRBV19 to TRBJ2-1; D is tentatively TRBD1 or TRBD2 (7 bases each). The CDR3 is 17 amino acids. V shed 4 bases and J shed 10 bases, with 26 bases lying between them. Germline V gene sequence: CDR1 LNHDA, CDR2 SQIVND (reference sequence). The CDR3, as DNA: TGTGCCAGTAGTACTACCCGCACCGGAGACAGGGAGGGCGAGCAGTTCTTC. Protein sequence: CASSTTRTGDREGEQFF.

The CDR3 DNA reads as TGTGCCTGGAGTGTACCAGGGGCTAGCGGGAGCAATGAGCAGTTCTTC. Amino acid sequence: CAWSVPGASGSNEQFF. This chain joins TRBV30 and TRBJ2-1; TRBD2 matches at 10 bases. Germline V gene data show CDR1 as GTSNPN and CDR2 as SVGIG (reference sequence). The CDR3 loop spans 16 amino acids. Trimming removed 0 bases from V and 6 bases from J; junction bases left unmatched: 8.